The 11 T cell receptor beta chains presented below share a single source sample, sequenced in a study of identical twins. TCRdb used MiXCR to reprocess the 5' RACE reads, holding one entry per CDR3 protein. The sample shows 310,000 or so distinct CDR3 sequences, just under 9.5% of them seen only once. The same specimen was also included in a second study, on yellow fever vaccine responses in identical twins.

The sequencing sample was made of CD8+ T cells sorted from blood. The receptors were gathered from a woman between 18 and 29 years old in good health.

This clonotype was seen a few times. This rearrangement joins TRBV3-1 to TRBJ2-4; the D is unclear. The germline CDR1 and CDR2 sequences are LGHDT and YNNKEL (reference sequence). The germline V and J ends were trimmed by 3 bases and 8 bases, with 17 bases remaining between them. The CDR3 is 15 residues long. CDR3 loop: CASSQIGPEADIQYF. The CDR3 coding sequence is TGTGCCAGCAGCCAGATCGGACCTGAGGCGGACATTCAGTACTTC.

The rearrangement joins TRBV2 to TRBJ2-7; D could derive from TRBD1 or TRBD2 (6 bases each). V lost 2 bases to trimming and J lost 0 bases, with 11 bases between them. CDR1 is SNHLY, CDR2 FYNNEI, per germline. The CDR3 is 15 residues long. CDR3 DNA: TGTGCCAGCAGTGAATGGGGGGCAAGCTCCTACGAGCAGTACTTC. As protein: CASSEWGASSYEQYF.

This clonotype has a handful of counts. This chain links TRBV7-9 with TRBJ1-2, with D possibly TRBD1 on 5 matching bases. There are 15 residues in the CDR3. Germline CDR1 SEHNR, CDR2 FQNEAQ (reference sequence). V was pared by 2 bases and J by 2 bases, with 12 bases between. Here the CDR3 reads CASSLPGRRNYGYTF. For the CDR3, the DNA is TGTGCCAGCAGCTTACCGGGACGGAGAAACTATGGCTACACCTTC. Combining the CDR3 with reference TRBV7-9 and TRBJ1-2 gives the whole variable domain DTGVSQNPRHKITKRGQNVTFRCDPISEHNRLYWYRQTLGQGPEFLTYFQNEAQLEKSRLLSDRFSAERPKGSFSTLEIQRTEQGDSAMYLCASSLPGRRNYGYTFGSGTRLTVV.

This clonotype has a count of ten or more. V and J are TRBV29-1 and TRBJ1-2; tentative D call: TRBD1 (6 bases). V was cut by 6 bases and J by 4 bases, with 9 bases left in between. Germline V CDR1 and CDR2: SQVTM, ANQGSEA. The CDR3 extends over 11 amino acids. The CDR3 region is CSVRDTYGYTF. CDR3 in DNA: TGCAGCGTCCGGGACACCTATGGCTACACCTTC.

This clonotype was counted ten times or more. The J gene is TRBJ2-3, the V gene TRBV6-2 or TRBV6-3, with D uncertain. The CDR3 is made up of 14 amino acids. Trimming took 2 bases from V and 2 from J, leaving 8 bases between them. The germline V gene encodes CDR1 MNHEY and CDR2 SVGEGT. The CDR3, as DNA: TGTGCCAGCAGTTACGTCTCGATCACAGATACGCAGTATTTT. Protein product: CASSYVSITDTQYF.

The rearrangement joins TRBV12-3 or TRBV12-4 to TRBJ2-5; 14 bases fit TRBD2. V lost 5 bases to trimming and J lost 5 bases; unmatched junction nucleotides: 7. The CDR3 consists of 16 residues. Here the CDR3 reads CASSPGLAGGGETQYF. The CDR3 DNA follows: TGTGCCAGCAGTCCCGGACTAGCGGGAGGTGGGGAGACCCAGTACTTC.

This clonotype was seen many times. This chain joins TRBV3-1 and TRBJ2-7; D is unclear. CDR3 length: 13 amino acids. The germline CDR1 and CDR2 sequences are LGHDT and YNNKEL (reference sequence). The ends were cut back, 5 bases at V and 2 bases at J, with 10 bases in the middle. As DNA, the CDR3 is TGTGCCAGCAGCGCGGACCGGGCCTACGAGCAGTACTTC. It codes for CASSADRAYEQYF.

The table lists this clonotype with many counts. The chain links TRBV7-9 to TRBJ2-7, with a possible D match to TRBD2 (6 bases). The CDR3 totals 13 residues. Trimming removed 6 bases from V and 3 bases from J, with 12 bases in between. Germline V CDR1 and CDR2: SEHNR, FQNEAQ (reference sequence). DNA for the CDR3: TGTGCCAGCAGTTTGGGAGCGGGCTACGAGCAGTACTTC. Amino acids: CASSLGAGYEQYF.

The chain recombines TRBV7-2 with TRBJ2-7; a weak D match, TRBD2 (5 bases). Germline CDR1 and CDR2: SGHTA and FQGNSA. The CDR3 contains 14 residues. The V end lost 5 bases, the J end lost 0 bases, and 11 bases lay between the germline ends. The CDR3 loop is CASSALGHSYEQYF. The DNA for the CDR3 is TGTGCCAGCAGCGCACTAGGGCACTCCTACGAGCAGTACTTC.

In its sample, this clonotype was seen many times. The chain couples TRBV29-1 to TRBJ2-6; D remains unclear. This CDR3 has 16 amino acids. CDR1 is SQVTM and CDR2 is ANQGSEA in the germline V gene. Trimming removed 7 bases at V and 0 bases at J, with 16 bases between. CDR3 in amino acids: CSALTPEISGANVLTF. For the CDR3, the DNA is TGCAGCGCCCTGACCCCGGAGATCTCTGGGGCCAACGTCCTGACTTTC.

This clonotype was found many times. CDR3 bases: TGTGCCAGCAGGGATCGACGGGGGCTGGCTGAAGCTTTCTTT. Its protein is CASRDRRGLAEAFF. The chain has TRBV12-3 or TRBV12-4 and TRBJ1-1, with a tentative D call TRBD1 (6 bases). CDR3 length: 14 amino acids. Trimming stripped 6 bases from V and 6 bases from J, with 17 bases between.